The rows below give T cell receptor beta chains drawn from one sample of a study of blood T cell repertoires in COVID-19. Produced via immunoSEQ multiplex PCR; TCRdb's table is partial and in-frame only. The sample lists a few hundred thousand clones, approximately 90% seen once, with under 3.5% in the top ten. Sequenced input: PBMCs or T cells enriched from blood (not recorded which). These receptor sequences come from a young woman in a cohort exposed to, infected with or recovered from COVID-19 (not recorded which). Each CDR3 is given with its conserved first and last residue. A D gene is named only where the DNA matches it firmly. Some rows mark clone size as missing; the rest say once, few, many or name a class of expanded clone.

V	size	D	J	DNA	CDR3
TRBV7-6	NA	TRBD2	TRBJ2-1	TGTGCCAGCAGCCCACTCCGGGCTAGCGGGGCCACGAGCGGGAATGAGCAGTTCTTC	CASSPLRASGATSGNEQFF
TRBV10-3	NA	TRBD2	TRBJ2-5	TGTGCCATCAGTGAGTCGGGACTAGCGGGTTGGGGTAAAGAGACCCAGTACTTC	CAISESGLAGWGKETQYF
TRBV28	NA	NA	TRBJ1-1	TGTGCCAGCAGTTTGTTACAGGCTTTCACTGAAGCTTTCTTT	CASSLLQAFTEAFF
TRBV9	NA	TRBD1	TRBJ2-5	TGTGCCAGCAGCGTAGAGGACAGGGGTTCCCAAGAGACCCAGTACTTC	CASSVEDRGSQETQYF
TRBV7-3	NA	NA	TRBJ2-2	TGTGCCAGCAGACAGACAGGGAACACCGGGGAGCTGTTTTTT	CASRQTGNTGELFF
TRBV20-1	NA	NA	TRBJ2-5	TGCAGTGCACCAGTTGTAGAGACCCAGTACTTC	CSAPVVETQYF
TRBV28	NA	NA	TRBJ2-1	TGTGCCAGCAGTTTAGGCAGGGCGGGAATGGATGAGCAGTTCTTC	CASSLGRAGMDEQFF
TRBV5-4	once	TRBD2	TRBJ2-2	TGTGCCAGCAGCTTAGGACTAGCGGGGAGACCGGGCACCGGGGAGCTGTTTTTT	CASSLGLAGRPGTGELFF
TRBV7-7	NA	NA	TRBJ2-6	TGTGCTAGCAGCTCAGTACAGTCTGGGGCCAACGTCCTGACTTTC	CASSSVQSGANVLTF
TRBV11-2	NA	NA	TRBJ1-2	TGTGCCAGCAGCTTAAGATTCGCAGGGGCAGTGGGTAACTATGGCTACACCTTC	CASSLRFAGAVGNYGYTF